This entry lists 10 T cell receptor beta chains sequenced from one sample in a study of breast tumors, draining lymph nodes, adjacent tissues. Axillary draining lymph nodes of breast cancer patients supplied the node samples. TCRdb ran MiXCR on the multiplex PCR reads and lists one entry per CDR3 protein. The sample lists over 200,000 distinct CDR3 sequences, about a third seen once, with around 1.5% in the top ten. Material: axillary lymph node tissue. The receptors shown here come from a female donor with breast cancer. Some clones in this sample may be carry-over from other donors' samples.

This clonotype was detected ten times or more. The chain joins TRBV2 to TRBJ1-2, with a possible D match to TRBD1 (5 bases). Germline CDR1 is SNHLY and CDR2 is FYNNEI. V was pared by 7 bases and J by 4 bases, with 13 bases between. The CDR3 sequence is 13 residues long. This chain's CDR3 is CASMRDGVYGYTF. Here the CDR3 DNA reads TGTGCCAGCATGCGGGACGGGGTCTATGGCTACACCTTC.

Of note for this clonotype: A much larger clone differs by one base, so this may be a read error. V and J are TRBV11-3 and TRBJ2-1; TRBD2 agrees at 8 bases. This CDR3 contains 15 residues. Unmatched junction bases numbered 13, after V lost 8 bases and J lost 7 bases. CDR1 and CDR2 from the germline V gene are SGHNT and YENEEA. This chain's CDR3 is CASCPGGGLGNEQFF. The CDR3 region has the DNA TGTGCCAGCTGCCCCGGGGGGGGCCTAGGGAATGAGCAGTTCTTC.

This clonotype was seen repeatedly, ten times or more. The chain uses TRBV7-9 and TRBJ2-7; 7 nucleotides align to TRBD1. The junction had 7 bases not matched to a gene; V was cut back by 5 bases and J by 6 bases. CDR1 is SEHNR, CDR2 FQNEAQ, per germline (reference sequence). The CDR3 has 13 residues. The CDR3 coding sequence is TGTGCCAGCAGCCACTCAGGGGGTGGCGAGCAGTACTTC. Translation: CASSHSGGGEQYF.

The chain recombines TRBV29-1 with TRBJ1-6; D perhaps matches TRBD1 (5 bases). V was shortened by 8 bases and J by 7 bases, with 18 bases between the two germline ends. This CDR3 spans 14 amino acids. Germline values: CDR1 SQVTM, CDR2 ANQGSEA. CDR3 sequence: CSSGPGRLNSPLHF. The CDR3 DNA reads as TGCAGCTCCGGACCGGGACGATTAAATTCACCCCTCCACTTT. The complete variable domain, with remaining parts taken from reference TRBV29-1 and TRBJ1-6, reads SAVISQKPSRDICQRGTSLTIQCQVDSQVTMMFWYRQQPGQSLTLIATANQGSEATYESGFVIDKFPISRPNLTFSTLTVSNMSPEDSSIYLCSSGPGRLNSPLHFGNGTRLTVT.

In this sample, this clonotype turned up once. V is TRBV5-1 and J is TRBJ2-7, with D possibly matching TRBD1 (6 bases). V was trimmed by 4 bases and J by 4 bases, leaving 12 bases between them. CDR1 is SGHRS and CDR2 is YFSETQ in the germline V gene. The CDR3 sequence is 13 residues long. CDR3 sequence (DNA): TGCGCCAGCAGCATGACAGGTCAGTACGAGCAGTACTTC. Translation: CASSMTGQYEQYF.

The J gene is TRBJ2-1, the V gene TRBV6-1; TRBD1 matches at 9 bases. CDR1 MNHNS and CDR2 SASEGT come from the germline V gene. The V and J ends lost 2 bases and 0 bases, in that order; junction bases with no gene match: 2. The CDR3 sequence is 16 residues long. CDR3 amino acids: CASSERDRASYNEQFF. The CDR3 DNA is TGTGCCAGCAGTGAACGGGACAGGGCCTCCTACAATGAGCAGTTCTTC.

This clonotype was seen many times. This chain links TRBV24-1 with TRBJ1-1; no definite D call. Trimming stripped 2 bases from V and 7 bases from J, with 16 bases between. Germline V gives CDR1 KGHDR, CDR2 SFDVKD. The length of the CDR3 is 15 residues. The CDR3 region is CATSDSRAGRNEAFF. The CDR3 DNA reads TGTGCCACCAGTGATTCCCGGGCCGGAAGAAATGAAGCTTTCTTT.

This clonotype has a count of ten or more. CDR3 sequence reads: CASSIGGEADEQYF. CDR3 in DNA: TGTGCCAGTAGTATCGGCGGGGAGGCCGACGAGCAGTACTTC. The chain links TRBV19 to TRBJ2-7; possibly TRBD2 for D (6 bases). This CDR3 has 14 residues. Germline CDR1 is LNHDA and CDR2 is SQIVND (reference sequence). V lost 3 bases and J lost 5, with 14 bases in between. The complete variable domain, with remaining parts taken from reference TRBV19 and TRBJ2-7, reads DGGITQSPKYLFRKEGQNVTLSCEQNLNHDAMYWYRQDPGQGLRLIYYSQIVNDFQKGDIAEGYSVSREKKESFPLTVTSAQKNPTAFYLCASSIGGEADEQYFGPGTRLTVT.

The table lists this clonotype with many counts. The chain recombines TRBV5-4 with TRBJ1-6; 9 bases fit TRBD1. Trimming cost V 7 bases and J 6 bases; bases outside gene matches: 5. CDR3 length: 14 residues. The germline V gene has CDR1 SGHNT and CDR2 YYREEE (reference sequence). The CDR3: CASHQGQGNSPLHF. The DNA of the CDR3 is TGTGCCAGCCACCAGGGACAGGGTAATTCACCCCTCCACTTT.

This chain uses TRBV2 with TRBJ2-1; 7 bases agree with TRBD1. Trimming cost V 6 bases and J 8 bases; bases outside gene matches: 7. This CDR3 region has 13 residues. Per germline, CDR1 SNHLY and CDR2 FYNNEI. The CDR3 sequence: CASSYGRGYEQFF. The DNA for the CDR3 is TGTGCCAGCAGCTATGGCAGGGGGTATGAGCAGTTCTTC.